The text below deals with one T cell receptor (beta chain). These data belong to a study of blood T cell repertoires in COVID-19. Germline V gene data show CDR1 as KGHSH and CDR2 as LQKENI. The CDR3 totals 16 residues. Trimming removed 3 bases at V and 0 bases at J, with 12 bases between. Study processing details: Quantification of nucleated cells was approximated via reference gene primer amplification. The assay was immunoSEQ multiplex PCR, and TCRdb's table has in-frame clones only and misses some. The V and J calls and clone size come from that table; D and trimming were worked out from the DNA. The data hold 70,000 or so clones, with 75% to 90% observed a single time.

The chain is built from TRBV18 and TRBJ1-5; the D is unclear. The sequenced sample consisted of peripheral blood. This TCR derives from a man in his 60s with acute or convalescent COVID-19. The DNA for the CDR3 is TGTGCCAGCTCACCGGATATGACACCTAGCAATCAGCCCCAGCATTTT. Translated: CASSPDMTPSNQPQHF.